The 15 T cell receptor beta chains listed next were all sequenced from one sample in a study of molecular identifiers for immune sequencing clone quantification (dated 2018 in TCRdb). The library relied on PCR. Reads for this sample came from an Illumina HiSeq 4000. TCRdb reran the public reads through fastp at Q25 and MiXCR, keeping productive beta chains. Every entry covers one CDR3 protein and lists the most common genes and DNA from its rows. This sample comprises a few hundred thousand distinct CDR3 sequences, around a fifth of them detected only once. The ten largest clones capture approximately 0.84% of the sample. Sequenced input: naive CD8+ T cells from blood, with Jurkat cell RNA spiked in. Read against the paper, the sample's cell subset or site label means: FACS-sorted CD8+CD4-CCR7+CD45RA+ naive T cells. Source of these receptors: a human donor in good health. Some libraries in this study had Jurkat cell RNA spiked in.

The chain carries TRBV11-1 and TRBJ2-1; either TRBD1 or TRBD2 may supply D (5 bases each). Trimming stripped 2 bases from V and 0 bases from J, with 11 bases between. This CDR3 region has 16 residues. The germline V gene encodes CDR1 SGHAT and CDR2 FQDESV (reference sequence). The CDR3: CASSLLRGGSYNEQFF. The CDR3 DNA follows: TGTGCCAGCAGCTTATTACGGGGCGGCTCCTACAATGAGCAGTTCTTC.

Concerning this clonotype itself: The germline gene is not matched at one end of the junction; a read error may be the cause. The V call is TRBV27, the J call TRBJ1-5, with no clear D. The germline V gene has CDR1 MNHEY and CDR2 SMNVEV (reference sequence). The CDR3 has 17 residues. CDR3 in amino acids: CAGSLGPNDNSNQPQHF. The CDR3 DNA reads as TGTGCCGGCAGTTTAGGGCCAAATGACAACAGCAATCAGCCCCAGCATTTT.

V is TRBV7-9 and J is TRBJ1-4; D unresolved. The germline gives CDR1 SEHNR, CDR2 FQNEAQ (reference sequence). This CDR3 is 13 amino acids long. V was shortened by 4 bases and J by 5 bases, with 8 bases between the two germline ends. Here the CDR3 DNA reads TGTGCCAGCAGCTCTGTTTCGAATGAAAAACTGTTTTTT. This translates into CASSSVSNEKLFF.

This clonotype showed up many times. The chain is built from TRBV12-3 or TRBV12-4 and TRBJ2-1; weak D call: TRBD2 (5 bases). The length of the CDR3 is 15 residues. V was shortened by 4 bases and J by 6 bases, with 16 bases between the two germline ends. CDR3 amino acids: CASSYLASSANEQFF. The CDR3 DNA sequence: TGTGCCAGCAGTTATCTAGCCAGCTCTGCCAATGAGCAGTTCTTC.

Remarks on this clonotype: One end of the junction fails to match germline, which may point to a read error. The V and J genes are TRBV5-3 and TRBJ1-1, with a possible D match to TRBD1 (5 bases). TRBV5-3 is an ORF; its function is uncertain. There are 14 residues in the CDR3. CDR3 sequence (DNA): TGTGCCAGCAGCTTGGAGTCAGGGATAACTGAAGCTTTCTTT. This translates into CASSLESGITEAFF.

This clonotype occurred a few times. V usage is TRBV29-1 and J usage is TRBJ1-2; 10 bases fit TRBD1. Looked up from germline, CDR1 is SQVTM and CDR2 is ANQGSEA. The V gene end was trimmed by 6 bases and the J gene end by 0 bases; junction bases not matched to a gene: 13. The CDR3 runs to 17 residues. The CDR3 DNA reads TGCAGCGTATCGGGACAGGGGATGCCCATTACTAACTATGGCTACACCTTC. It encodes CSVSGQGMPITNYGYTF. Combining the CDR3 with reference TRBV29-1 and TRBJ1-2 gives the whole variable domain SAVISQKPSRDICQRGTSLTIQCQVDSQVTMMFWYRQQPGQSLTLIATANQGSEATYESGFVIDKFPISRPNLTFSTLTVSNMSPEDSSIYLCSVSGQGMPITNYGYTFGSGTRLTVV.

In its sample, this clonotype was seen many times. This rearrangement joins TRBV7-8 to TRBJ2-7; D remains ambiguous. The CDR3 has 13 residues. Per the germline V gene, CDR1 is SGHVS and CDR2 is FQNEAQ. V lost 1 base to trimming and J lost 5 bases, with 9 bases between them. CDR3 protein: CASSLVVYHEQYF. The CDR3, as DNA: TGTGCCAGCAGCTTAGTGGTTTACCACGAGCAGTACTTC.

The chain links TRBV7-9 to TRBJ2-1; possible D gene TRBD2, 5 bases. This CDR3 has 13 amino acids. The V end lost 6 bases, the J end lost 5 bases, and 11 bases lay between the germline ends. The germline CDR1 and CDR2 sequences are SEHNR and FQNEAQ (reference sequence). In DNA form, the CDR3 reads TGTGCCAGCAGGGGTCGGGAAAACAATGAGCAGTTCTTC. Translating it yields CASRGRENNEQFF.

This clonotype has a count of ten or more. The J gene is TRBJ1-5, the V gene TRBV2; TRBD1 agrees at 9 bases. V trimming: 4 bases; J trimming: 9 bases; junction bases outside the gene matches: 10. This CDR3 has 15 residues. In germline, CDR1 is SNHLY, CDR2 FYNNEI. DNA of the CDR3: TGTGCCAGCAGTGCGGGACAGGGAAACGTGGGGCCCCAGCATTTT. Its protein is CASSAGQGNVGPQHF. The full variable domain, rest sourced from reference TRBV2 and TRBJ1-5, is EPEVTQTPSHQVTQMGQEVILRCVPISNHLYFYWYRQILGQKVEFLVSFYNNEISEKSEIFDDQFSVERPDGSNFTLKIRSTKLEDSAMYFCASSAGQGNVGPQHFGDGTRLSIL.

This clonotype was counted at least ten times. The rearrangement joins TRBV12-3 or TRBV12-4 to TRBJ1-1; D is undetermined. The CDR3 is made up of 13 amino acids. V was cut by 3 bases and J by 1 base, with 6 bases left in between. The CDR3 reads CASSFGENTEAFF. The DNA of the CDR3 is TGTGCCAGCAGTTTCGGAGAGAACACTGAAGCTTTCTTT.

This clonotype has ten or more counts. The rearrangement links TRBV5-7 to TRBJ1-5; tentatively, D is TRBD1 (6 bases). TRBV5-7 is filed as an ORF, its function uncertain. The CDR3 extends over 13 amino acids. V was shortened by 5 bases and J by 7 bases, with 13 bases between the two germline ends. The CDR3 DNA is TGTGCCAGCAGTGAGAAGGGACAACAGCCCCAGCATTTT. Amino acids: CASSEKGQQPQHF.

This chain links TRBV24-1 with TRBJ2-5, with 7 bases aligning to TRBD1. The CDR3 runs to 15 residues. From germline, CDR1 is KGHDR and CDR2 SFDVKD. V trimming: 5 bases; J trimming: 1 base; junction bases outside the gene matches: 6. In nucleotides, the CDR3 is TGTGCCACCAGTGTAAGGACAGGACGCCAAGAGACCCAGTACTTC. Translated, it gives CATSVRTGRQETQYF.

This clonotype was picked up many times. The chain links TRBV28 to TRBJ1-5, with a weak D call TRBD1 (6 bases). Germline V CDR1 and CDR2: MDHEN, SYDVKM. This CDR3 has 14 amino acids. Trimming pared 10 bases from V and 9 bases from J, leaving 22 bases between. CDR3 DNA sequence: TGTGCCACCCAGTGGAGGGGGGCTCTTCTGCCCCAGCATTTT. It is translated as CATQWRGALLPQHF.

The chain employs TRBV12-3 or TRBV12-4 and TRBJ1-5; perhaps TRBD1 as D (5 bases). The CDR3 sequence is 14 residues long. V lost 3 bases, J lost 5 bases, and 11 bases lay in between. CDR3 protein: CASSFPGGDQPQHF. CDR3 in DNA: TGTGCCAGCAGTTTCCCGGGGGGGGATCAGCCCCAGCATTTT.

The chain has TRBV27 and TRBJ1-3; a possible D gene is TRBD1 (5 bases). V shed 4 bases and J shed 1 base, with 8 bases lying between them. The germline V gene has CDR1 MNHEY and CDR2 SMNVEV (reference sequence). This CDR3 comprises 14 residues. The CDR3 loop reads CASSSQASGNTIYF. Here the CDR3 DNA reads TGTGCCAGCAGTTCACAGGCTTCTGGAAACACCATATATTTT.